Each of the 20 T cell receptor beta chains below was sequenced from the same sample in a study of blood T cell repertoires in COVID-19. Sequencing was performed with immunoSEQ multiplex PCR; in TCRdb, only in-frame clones are kept and a portion is missing. The table shows under 300,000 clones, with 85% to 90% occurring only once. Input material: peripheral blood. These receptors all come from a woman in her forties who had recovered from COVID-19.

This rearrangement joins TRBV19 to TRBJ1-1; no reliable D call. CDR1 is LNHDA and CDR2 is SQIVND in the germline V gene (reference sequence). This CDR3 has 11 residues. V was clipped by 8 bases and J by 13 bases, with 17 bases between them. CDR3: CASGMEASGFF. CDR3 nucleotides: TGTGCCAGTGGCATGGAGGCGAGTGGTTTCTTT.

This chain links TRBV4-1 with TRBJ1-2, with a possible D match to TRBD1 (6 bases). The CDR3 contains 15 residues. The V gene lost 3 bases and the J gene lost 1 base, with 12 bases spanning the gap. Germline CDR1 MGHRA, CDR2 YSYEKL. DNA for the CDR3: TGCGCCAGCAGCCAGGAGACAGGTGTTAACTATGGCTACACCTTC. Translated, it gives CASSQETGVNYGYTF.

The genes are TRBV20-1 and TRBJ2-3; TRBD1 aligns across 7 bases. Unmatched junction bases numbered 8, after V lost 3 bases and J lost 2 bases. Per germline, CDR1 DFQATT and CDR2 SNEGSKA (reference sequence). This CDR3 region has 15 residues. The CDR3 DNA reads TGCAGTGCTAGTGGACAGGCCACGACCACAGATACGCAGTATTTT. Translated: CSASGQATTTDTQYF.

The V and J genes are TRBV5-4 and TRBJ1-1; TRBD1 is a possible D gene (6 bases). Germline V gives CDR1 SGHNT, CDR2 YYREEE (reference sequence). CDR3 length: 14 residues. With 9 bases removed from V and 4 bases from J, the gap between germline ends came to 19 bases. The CDR3 here is CATEKGTIGTEAFF. In DNA, the CDR3 is TGTGCCACCGAGAAGGGGACAATAGGCACTGAAGCTTTCTTT.

The chain joins TRBV29-1 to TRBJ1-4, with D tentatively TRBD1 (5 bases). V lost 4 bases and J lost 8, with 11 bases in between. The CDR3 loop spans 12 amino acids. Germline assignment: CDR1 SQVTM and CDR2 ANQGSEA. Here the CDR3 reads CSVGQGREKLFF. CDR3 DNA sequence: TGCAGCGTTGGGCAGGGTCGGGAAAAACTGTTTTTT.

The chain uses TRBV15 and TRBJ2-7; maybe TRBD2 (6 bases). V lost 5 bases and J 5 bases, leaving 16 bases between the germline ends. The germline V gene has CDR1 LNHNV and CDR2 YYDKDF (reference sequence). This CDR3 is 14 amino acids long. CDR3: CATSFKEGKDEQYF. The CDR3, as DNA: TGTGCCACCAGCTTCAAGGAGGGAAAGGACGAGCAGTACTTC.

The chain recombines TRBV2 with TRBJ2-2, with D possibly being TRBD2 (5 bases). The CDR3 is 12 amino acids. V lost 5 bases to trimming and J lost 7 bases, with 8 bases between them. Germline CDR1 and CDR2: SNHLY and FYNNEI. Written as DNA, the CDR3 is TGTGCCAGCAGTCTTCGGGGCGGGGAGCTGTTTTTT. It yields the protein CASSLRGGELFF.

The chain is built from TRBV15 and TRBJ2-4; D is undetermined. This CDR3 is 16 amino acids long. The germline V gene encodes CDR1 LNHNV and CDR2 YYDKDF (reference sequence). Trimming stripped 1 base from V and 0 bases from J, with 10 bases between. Here the CDR3 DNA reads TGTGCCACCAGCAGAGCCGGAGATCTAGCCAAAAACATTCAGTACTTC. Protein product: CATSRAGDLAKNIQYF.

In this sample, this clone turned up once. CDR3 region: CAWSYRGDTEAFF. CDR3 bases: TGTGCCTGGAGTTACAGGGGAGACACTGAAGCTTTCTTT. The chain recombines TRBV30 with TRBJ1-1; the match to TRBD1 covers 7 bases. The CDR3 is 13 amino acids. Trimming removed 2 bases from V and 3 bases from J; junction bases left unmatched: 3. The V gene's germline CDR1 is GTSNPN and CDR2 SVGIG (reference sequence).

The chain links TRBV5-4 to TRBJ1-2; D is ambiguous. Trimming cost V 0 bases and J 6 bases, with 12 bases left between them. The CDR3 runs to 14 residues. Per the germline V gene, CDR1 is SGHNT and CDR2 is YYREEE (reference sequence). The CDR3 region has the DNA TGTGCCAGCAGCTTGGCCCGGGAACCAAATGGCTACACCTTC. This sequence encodes CASSLAREPNGYTF.

J is TRBJ1-5 and V is TRBV18; 7 bases align to TRBD1. Germline V lookup: CDR1 KGHSH, CDR2 LQKENI. The CDR3 spans 16 residues. The V and J ends lost 0 bases and 2 bases, in that order; junction bases with no gene match: 4. CDR3 coding DNA: TGTGCCAGCTCACCACCGCCCGACAGGGGCAATCAGCCCCAGCATTTT. Its protein is CASSPPPDRGNQPQHF.

The sample holds one count of this clone. V is TRBV6-5 and J is TRBJ2-2, with 9 bases matching TRBD2. Germline lookup yields CDR1 MNHEY and CDR2 SVGAGI. The length of the CDR3 is 14 residues. Losses at the gene ends were 7 bases for V and 5 bases for J; bases not matched to a gene: 5. The CDR3 coding sequence is TGTGCCAGCACAGGGCTAGCGGGGACCGGGGAGCTGTTTTTT. Encoded protein: CASTGLAGTGELFF.

The chain is built from TRBV9 and TRBJ1-5; TRBD1 matches 7 bases. CDR1 is SGDLS, CDR2 YYNGEE, per germline. V was pared by 0 bases and J by 8 bases, with 5 bases of the junction left unmatched. CDR3 length: 14 residues. This CDR3 is CASSVEGTEEPQHF. CDR3 DNA sequence: TGTGCCAGCAGCGTAGAAGGGACAGAAGAGCCCCAGCATTTT.

The V and J genes are TRBV6-5 and TRBJ1-1; unclear D gene. The CDR3 runs to 15 residues. Per germline, CDR1 MNHEY and CDR2 SVGAGI. The ends were cut back, 7 bases at V and 1 base at J, with 16 bases in the middle. CDR3 in amino acids: CASNKTPLGNTEAFF. The CDR3 coding sequence is TGTGCCAGCAACAAGACTCCCCTGGGGAACACTGAAGCTTTCTTT.

Here the CDR3 reads CASSLVASGWDYGYTF. The CDR3 region has the DNA TGCGCCAGCAGCTTGGTGGCTTCAGGCTGGGACTATGGCTACACCTTC. The chain links TRBV5-1 to TRBJ1-2; D is undetermined. Germline CDR1 SGHRS, CDR2 YFSETQ. V gave up 0 bases and J gave up 3 bases, with 15 bases separating them. This CDR3 spans 16 amino acids. Full variable domain (rest looked up from reference TRBV5-1 and TRBJ1-2): KAGVTQTPRYLIKTRGQQVTLSCSPISGHRSVSWYQQTPGQGLQFLFEYFSETQRNKGNFPGRFSGRQFSNSRSEMNVSTLELGDSALYLCASSLVASGWDYGYTFGSGTRLTVV.

This clone has only a few counts. J is TRBJ2-5 and V is TRBV12-3 or TRBV12-4; 7 nucleotides match TRBD2. V trimming: 3 bases; J trimming: 7 bases; junction bases outside the gene matches: 2. The CDR3 totals 12 residues. As DNA, the CDR3 is TGTGCCAGCAGTTTTGGACTAGTGACCCAGTACTTC. Residues: CASSFGLVTQYF.

V usage is TRBV6-1 and J usage is TRBJ1-1, with a tentative D call TRBD1 (5 bases). V lost 3 bases, J lost 0 bases, and 11 bases lay in between. Germline CDR1 and CDR2: MNHNS and SASEGT. There are 15 residues in the CDR3. CDR3 in amino acids: CASSDSRQMNTEAFF. The CDR3 DNA is TGTGCCAGCAGTGATAGTAGACAGATGAACACTGAAGCTTTCTTT.

The V gene is TRBV5-1, the J gene TRBJ2-1; D uncertain. This CDR3 region has 15 residues. Germline CDR1 reads SGHRS; CDR2 reads YFSETQ. V was shortened by 0 bases and J by 7 bases, with 14 bases between the two germline ends. The CDR3 loop reads CASSLVATKYNEQFF. The CDR3 coding sequence is TGCGCCAGCAGCTTGGTGGCCACTAAGTATAATGAGCAGTTCTTC.

The rearrangement joins TRBV7-7 to TRBJ2-5, with 12 bases aligning to TRBD1. V shed 5 bases, J shed 4 bases, and the junction held 8 bases outside the gene matches. CDR1 is SSHAT and CDR2 is FNYEAQ in the germline V gene (reference sequence). The CDR3 covers 16 residues. Here the CDR3 reads CASSVHGTGGLETQYF. CDR3 nucleotides: TGTGCCAGCAGCGTTCACGGGACAGGGGGCCTAGAGACCCAGTACTTC.

CDR3 sequence reads: CASSPRQGVNTEAFF. CDR3 sequence (DNA): TGTGCCAGCAGCCCCCGACAGGGGGTGAACACTGAAGCTTTCTTT. This chain connects TRBV11-3 to TRBJ1-1; TRBD1 aligns across 9 bases. The ends lost 5 bases at V and 0 bases at J; junction bases unmatched: 4. The germline V gene encodes CDR1 SGHNT and CDR2 YENEEA. The CDR3 has 15 amino acids.